This T cell receptor (beta chain) was documented in a study of blood T cell repertoires in COVID-19. Study at large: COVID-19 samples, acute and convalescent, were from the United States, Italy and Spain. T cells, B-cell-depleted T cells, or PBMCs provided the cDNA or gDNA that served as material.

The CDR3 is 16 residues long. Germline CDR1 and CDR2: LGHNA and YNFKEQ. V gave up 2 bases and J gave up 0 bases; unmatched junction bases: 4. In the study's own analysis: Nucleated cell number was recorded as an estimate derived from reference gene primer amplification. Sequencing used immunoSEQ multiplex PCR; TCRdb keeps in-frame clones, though not all of them. D and trimming come from the DNA, and the V and J calls and clone size come from that table. The data hold 85,000 to 130,000 clones, with over 75% observed a single time. The clonotype was recovered from a woman aged 60-75 years with acute or convalescent COVID-19. The V gene is TRBV4-2, the J gene TRBJ2-1; 7 bases line up with TRBD2. Sequencing used peripheral blood. CDR3 DNA: TGTGCCAGCAGCCAAAGAGGCGGGAGCTCCTACAATGAGCAGTTCTTC. It is translated as CASSQRGGSSYNEQFF.